Sequencing of this T cell receptor beta chain was carried out in a study of identifying expanded T cells in peripheral blood. This clone was detected once. Libraries were prepared by immunoSEQ multiplex PCR; TCRdb keeps only in-frame clonotypes and omits some of them. The table includes 110,000 or so clones, about 85% detected once. This TCR came from a person aged 18 to 69 in good health. What was sequenced was blood.

CDR3 sequence: CASSLKGVVTEAFF. The CDR3, as DNA: TGTGCCAGCAGCTTGAAGGGTGTGGTCACTGAAGCTTTCTTT. The chain recombines TRBV5-4 with TRBJ1-1; no clear D gene. V gave up 1 base and J gave up 4 bases, with 11 bases separating them. Germline assignment: CDR1 SGHNT and CDR2 YYREEE (reference sequence). The CDR3 length is 14 residues.